The entry below gives a single T cell receptor beta chain sequence along with its context. Its cognate antigen is unknown. This record belongs to a study of monozygotic twins with inflammatory bowel disease. Study observations and caveats: Among twins, concordant and discordant pairs did not differ in repertoire similarity, possibly from limited power. Patients with IBD had less TCRbeta diversity (inverse Simpson) than their healthy co-twins.

The CDR3 consists of 13 residues. The germline V gene has CDR1 LNHDA and CDR2 SQIVND (reference sequence). Making cDNA involved eight separate reactions per sample. Through template switching, UMIs that included a 6-nucleotide sample barcode were added. From its re-call of the 5' RACE reads, TCRdb lists each CDR3 protein once, without DNA. This specimen shows around 380,000 distinct CDR3 sequences; the ten leading clones hold about 2.3%. The sequence was obtained from a human donor with ulcerative colitis or Crohn's disease, or a healthy co-twin of an affected twin (not recorded which). Sequencing input: blood. The V and J genes are TRBV19 and TRBJ2-5; TCRdb picks TRBD1, but there is no DNA to check that call. Here the CDR3 reads CATADRGLETQYF.